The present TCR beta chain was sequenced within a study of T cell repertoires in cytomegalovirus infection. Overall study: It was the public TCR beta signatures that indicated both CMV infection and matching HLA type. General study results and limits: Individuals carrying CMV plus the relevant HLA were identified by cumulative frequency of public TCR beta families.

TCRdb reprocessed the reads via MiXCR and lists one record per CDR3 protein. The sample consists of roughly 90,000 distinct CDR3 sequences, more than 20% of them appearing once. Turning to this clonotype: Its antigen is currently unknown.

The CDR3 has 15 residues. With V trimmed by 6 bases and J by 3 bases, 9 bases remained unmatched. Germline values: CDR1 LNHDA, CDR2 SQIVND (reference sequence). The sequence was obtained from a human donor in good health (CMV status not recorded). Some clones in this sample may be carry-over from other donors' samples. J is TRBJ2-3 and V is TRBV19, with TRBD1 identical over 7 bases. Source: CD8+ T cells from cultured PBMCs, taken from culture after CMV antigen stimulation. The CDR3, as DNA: TGTGCCAGTAGCCAGGGGGTAGTTTGGACAGATACGCAGTATTTT. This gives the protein CASSQGVVWTDTQYF.